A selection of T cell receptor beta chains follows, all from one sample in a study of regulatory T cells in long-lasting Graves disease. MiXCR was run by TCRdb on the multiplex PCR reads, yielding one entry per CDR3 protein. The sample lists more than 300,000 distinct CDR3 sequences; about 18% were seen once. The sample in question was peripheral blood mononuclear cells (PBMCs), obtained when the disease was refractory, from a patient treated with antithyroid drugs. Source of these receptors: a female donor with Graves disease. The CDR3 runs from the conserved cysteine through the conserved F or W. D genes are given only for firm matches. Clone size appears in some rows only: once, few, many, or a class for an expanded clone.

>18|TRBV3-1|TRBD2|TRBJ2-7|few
CASSQLPRPTSGSYEQYF
TGTGCCAGCAGCCAACTACCCCGTCCGACTAGCGGGAGCTACGAGCAGTACTTC
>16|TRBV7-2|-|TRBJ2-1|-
CASSLRGLRAYNEQFF
TGTGCCAGCAGCTTACGGGGGCTTAGGGCTTACAATGAGCAGTTCTTC
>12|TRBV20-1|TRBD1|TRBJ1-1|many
CSARAGTAEAFF
TGCAGTGCTAGGGCCGGGACAGCTGAAGCTTTCTTT
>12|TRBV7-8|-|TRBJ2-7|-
CASSLWRTEQYF
TGTGCCAGCAGCTTGTGGCGTACCGAGCAGTACTTC
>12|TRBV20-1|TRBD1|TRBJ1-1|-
CRTGGEDTETFF
TGCAGGACAGGGGGGGAGGACACTGAAACTTTCTTT
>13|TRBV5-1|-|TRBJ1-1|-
CASGGRVGSEAFF
TGCGCCAGCGGCGGGAGGGTAGGCTCTGAAGCTTTCTTT
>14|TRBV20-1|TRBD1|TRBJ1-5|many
CSARRGRGQQPQHF
TGCAGTGCTCGCCGGGGCAGGGGGCAACAGCCCCAGCATTTT
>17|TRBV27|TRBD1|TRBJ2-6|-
CASSRDRGLSGANVLTF
TGTGCCAGCAGCCGGGACAGGGGGCTTTCTGGGGCCAACGTCCTGACTTTC
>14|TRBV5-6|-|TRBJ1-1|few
CASSLSPSDTEAFF
TGTGCCAGCAGCTTGTCTCCATCGGACACTGAAGCTTTCTTT
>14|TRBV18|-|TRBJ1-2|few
CASSPSGVLEGYTF
TGTGCCAGCTCCCCTTCGGGGGTACTAGAAGGCTACACCTTC
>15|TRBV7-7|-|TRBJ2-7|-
CASSCRWEGNYEQYF
TGTGCTAGCAGCTGTCGATGGGAAGGGAACTACGAGCAGTACTTC
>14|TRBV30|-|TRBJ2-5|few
CAWAQGLAQETQYF
TGTGCCTGGGCCCAGGGTTTGGCTCAAGAGACCCAGTACTTC
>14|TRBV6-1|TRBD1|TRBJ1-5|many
CASDWTGGNQPQHF
TGTGCCAGCGACTGGACAGGGGGCAATCAGCCCCAGCATTTT
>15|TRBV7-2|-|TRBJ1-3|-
CASSRGGGGANTIYF
TGTGCCAGCAGCCGTGGGGGGGGGGGCGCGAACACCATATATTTT
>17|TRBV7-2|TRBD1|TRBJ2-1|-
CASSSDRVRVRADEQFF
TGTGCCAGCAGCTCGGACAGGGTTAGGGTTAGGGCAGATGAGCAGTTCTTC
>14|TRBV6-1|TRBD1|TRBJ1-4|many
CASTQDRGEEKLFF
TGTGCCAGCACCCAGGACAGGGGAGAAGAAAAACTGTTTTTT
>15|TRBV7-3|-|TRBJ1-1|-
CASSLMRQVNTEAFF
TGTGCCAGCAGCTTAATGCGACAGGTGAACACTGAAGCTTTCTTT
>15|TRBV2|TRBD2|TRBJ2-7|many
CASNPPAGTSYEQYF
TGTGCCAGCAACCCTCCAGCGGGGACCTCCTACGAGCAGTACTTC
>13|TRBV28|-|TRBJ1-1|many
CASSLLGGPEAFF
TGTGCCAGCAGTTTATTGGGGGGGCCTGAAGCTTTCTTT
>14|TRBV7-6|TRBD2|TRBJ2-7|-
CASSLQREGYEQYF
TGTGCCAGCAGCTTACAGCGGGAGGGTTACGAGCAGTACTTC
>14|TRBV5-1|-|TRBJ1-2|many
CASSLSPRNYGYTF
TGCGCCAGCAGCTTGAGCCCCAGGAACTATGGCTACACCTTC
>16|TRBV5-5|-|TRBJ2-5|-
CASSLLGGKNGETQYF
TGTGCCAGCAGCCTTCTGGGCGGGAAAAATGGAGAGACCCAGTACTTC
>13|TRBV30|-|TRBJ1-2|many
CAWSLADNYGYTF
TGTGCCTGGAGCCTTGCAGATAACTATGGCTACACCTTC
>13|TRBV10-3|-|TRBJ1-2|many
CASEAAPNYGYTF
TGTGCCTCCGAGGCTGCTCCTAACTATGGCTACACCTTC
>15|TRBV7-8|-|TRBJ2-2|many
CASSLTRGPTGELFF
TGTGCCAGCAGCCTGACCAGGGGCCCCACCGGGGAGCTGTTTTTT
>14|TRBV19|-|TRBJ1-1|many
CASSMFSGATEAFF
TGTGCCAGTAGTATGTTCTCGGGGGCCACTGAAGCTTTCTTT
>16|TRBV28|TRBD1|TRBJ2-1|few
CASSIAGTGSYNEQFF
TGTGCCAGCAGTATCGCGGGGACAGGGTCCTATAATGAGCAGTTCTTC
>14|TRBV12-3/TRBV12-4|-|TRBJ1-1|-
CASSLISLGGKAFF
TGTGCCAGCAGTTTAATCAGTCTGGGGGGAAAAGCTTTCTTT
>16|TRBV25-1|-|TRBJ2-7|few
CASSGGYGGSNYEQYF
TGTGCCAGCAGTGGGGGATACGGGGGAAGCAACTACGAGCAGTACTTC
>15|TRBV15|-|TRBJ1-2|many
CATSRGGDYNYGYTF
TGTGCCACCAGCAGAGGTGGAGACTATAACTATGGCTACACCTTC
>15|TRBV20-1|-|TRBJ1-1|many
CSARLLQGTVTEAFF
TGCAGTGCTAGGCTACTACAGGGTACGGTCACTGAAGCTTTCTTT
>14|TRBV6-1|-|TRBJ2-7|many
CASSERAEHYEQYF
TGTGCCAGCAGTGAAAGGGCGGAGCACTACGAGCAGTACTTC
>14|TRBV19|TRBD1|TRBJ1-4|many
CASSNRGAEEKLFF
TGTGCCAGTAGTAACAGGGGCGCAGAGGAAAAACTGTTTTTT
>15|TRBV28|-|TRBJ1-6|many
CASSLGGRADSPLHF
TGTGCCAGCAGTTTAGGGGGACGGGCAGATTCACCCCTCCACTTT
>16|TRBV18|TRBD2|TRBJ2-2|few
CASSPPGLALSGELFF
TGTGCCAGCTCACCACCGGGACTAGCATTGAGCGGGGAGCTGTTTTTT
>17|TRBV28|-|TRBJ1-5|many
CASSRQGLATVGQPQHF
TGTGCCAGCAGCCGACAAGGCCTGGCAACAGTAGGTCAGCCCCAGCATTTT
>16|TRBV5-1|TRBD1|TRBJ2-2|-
CASSDGTGKNTGELFF
TGCGCCAGCAGCGACGGGACAGGGAAGAACACCGGGGAGCTGTTTTTT
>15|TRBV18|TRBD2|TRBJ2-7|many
CASSPGLAALSEQYF
TGTGCCAGCTCCCCAGGACTAGCGGCCCTCTCCGAGCAGTACTTC
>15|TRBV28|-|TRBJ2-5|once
CASSLWGRRQETQYF
TGTGCCAGCAGTTTATGGGGGAGGCGCCAAGAGACCCAGTACTTC
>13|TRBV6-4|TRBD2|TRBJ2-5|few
CASSDASGGTQYF
TGTGCCAGCAGTGATGCTAGCGGGGGGACCCAGTACTTC
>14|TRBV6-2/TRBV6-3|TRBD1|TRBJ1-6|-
CASSSSRGPLGLHF
TGTGCCAGCAGCTCCTCCAGGGGGCCCCTGGGACTCCACTTT
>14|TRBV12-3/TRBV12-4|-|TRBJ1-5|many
CASSLARGRQPQHF
TGTGCCAGCAGTTTAGCTAGGGGACGTCAGCCCCAGCATTTT
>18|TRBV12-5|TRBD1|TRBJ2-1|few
CASGLTITPGQGYNEQFF
TGTGCTAGTGGTTTGACTATCACCCCGGGACAGGGTTACAATGAGCAGTTCTTC
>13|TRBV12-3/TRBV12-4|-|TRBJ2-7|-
CASSAWGSYEQYF
TGTGCCAGCAGTGCATGGGGTAGCTACGAGCAGTACTTC
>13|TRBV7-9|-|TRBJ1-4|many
CASGDRQNEKLFF
TGTGCCAGCGGCGACAGACAAAATGAAAAACTGTTTTTT
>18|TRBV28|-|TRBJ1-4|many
CASSSYLRGRATNEKLFF
TGTGCCAGCAGTTCCTATCTTAGGGGGAGGGCAACTAATGAAAAACTGTTTTTT
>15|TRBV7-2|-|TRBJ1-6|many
CASRGPGHQDSPLHF
TGTGCCAGCAGGGGGCCGGGGCATCAAGATTCACCCCTCCACTTT
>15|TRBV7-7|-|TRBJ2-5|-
CASSLAAGDQETQYF
TGTGCTAGCAGCTTAGCGGCAGGGGATCAAGAGACCCAGTACTTC
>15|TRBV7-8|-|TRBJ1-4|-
CASSSNSGKNEKLFF
TGTGCCAGCAGCTCCAACAGTGGTAAAAATGAAAAACTGTTTTTT
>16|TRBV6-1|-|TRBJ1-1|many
CASSEGGGLANTEAFF
TGTGCCAGCAGTGAAGGCGGGGGGCTGGCGAACACTGAAGCTTTCTTT
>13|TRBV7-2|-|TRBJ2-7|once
CASSPRSLYEQYF
TGTGCCAGCAGTCCCCGGTCCCTATACGAGCAGTACTTC
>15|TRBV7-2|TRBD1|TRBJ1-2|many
CASSQDRGRHYGYTF
TGTGCCAGCAGCCAGGACAGGGGGCGGCACTATGGCTACACCTTC
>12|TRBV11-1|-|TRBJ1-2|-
CASSTRHSPYTF
TGTGCCAGCAGCACCCGACATTCCCCCTACACCTTC